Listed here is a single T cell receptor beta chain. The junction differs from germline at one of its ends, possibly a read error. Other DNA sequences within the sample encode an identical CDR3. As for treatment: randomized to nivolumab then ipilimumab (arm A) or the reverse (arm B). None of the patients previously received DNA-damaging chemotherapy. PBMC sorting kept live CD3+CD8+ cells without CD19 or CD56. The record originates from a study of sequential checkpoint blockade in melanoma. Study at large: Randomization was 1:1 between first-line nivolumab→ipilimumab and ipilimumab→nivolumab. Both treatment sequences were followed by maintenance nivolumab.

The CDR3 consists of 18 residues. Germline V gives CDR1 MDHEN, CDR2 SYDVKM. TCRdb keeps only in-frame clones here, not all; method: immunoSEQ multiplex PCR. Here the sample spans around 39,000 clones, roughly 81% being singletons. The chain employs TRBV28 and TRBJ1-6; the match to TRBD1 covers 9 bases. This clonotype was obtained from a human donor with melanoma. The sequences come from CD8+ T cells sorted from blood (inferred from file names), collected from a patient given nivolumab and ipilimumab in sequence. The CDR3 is CASSYLLTGGANNSPLHF. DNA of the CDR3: TGTGCCAGCAGTTACCTATTGACAGGGGGAGCAAATAATTCCCCCCTCCACTTT.